The T cell receptor beta chain under discussion was sequenced for a study of T cell repertoires in cytomegalovirus infection. Whole-study context: Indications came from public TCR beta signatures; they pointed to CMV infection and to a matching HLA type.

TCRdb reanalysed the reads using MiXCR and keeps one entry per CDR3 protein. The profile shows about 770,000 distinct CDR3 sequences, around 29% of them singletons. Overall study results and limits: There were HLA-C-restricted CMV-specific TCR beta clonotypes dominating the ex vivo response.

This clonotype has just a few counts. Antigen specificity is unknown. Germline CDR1 reads SGHTA; CDR2 reads FQGNSA. This CDR3 is 14 amino acids long. V shed 6 bases and J shed 7 bases, with 13 bases lying between them. This specimen was cultured CD8+ T cells from PBMCs, taken from culture after CMV antigen stimulation. The chain links TRBV7-2 to TRBJ1-6; possibly TRBD1 for D (5 bases). The receptor was derived from a human donor in good health (CMV status not recorded). Some clones in this sample may be carry-over from other donors' samples. CDR3 sequence reads: CASRAGGDNSPLHF. As DNA, the CDR3 is TGTGCCAGCAGGGCTGGTGGGGACAATTCACCCCTCCACTTT.